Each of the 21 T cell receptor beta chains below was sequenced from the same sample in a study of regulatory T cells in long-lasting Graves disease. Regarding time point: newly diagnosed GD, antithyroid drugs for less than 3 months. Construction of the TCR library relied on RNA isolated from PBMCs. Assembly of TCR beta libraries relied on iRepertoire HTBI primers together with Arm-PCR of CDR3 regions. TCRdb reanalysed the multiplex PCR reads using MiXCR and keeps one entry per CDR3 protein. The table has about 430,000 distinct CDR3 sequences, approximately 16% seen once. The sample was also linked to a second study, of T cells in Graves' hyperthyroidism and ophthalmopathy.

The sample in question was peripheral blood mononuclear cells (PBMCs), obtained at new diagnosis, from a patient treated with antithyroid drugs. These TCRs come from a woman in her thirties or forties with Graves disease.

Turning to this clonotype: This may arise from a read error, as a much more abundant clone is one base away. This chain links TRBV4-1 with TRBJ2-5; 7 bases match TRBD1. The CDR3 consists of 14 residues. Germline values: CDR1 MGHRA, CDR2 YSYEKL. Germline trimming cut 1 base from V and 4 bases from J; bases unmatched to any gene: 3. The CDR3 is CASSQVSGGETQYF. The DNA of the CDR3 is TGCGCCAGCAGCCAAGTCTCAGGGGGAGAGACCCAGTACTTC.

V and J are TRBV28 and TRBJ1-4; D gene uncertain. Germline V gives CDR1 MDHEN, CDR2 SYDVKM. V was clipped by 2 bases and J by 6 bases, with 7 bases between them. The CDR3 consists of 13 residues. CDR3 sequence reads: CASSLGDDEKLFF. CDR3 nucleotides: TGTGCCAGCAGTTTAGGGGATGATGAAAAACTGTTTTTT.

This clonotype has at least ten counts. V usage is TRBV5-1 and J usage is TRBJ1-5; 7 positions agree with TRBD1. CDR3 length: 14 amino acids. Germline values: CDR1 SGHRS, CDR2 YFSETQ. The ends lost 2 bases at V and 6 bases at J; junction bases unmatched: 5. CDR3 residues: CASSLSGGSQPQHF. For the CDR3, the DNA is TGCGCCAGCAGCTTATCAGGGGGTAGTCAGCCCCAGCATTTT.

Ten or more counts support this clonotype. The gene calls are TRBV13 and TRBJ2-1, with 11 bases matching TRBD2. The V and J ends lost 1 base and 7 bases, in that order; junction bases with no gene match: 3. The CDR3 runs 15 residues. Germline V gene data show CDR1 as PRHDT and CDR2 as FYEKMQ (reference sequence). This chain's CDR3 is CASSLEIAGGNEQFF. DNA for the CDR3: TGTGCCAGCAGCTTAGAGATAGCGGGAGGGAATGAGCAGTTCTTC. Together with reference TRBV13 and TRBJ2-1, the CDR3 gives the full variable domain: AAGVIQSPRHLIKEKRETATLKCYPIPRHDTVYWYQQGPGQDPQFLISFYEKMQSDKGSIPDRFSAQQFSDYHSELNMSSLELGDSALYFCASSLEIAGGNEQFFGPGTRLTVL.

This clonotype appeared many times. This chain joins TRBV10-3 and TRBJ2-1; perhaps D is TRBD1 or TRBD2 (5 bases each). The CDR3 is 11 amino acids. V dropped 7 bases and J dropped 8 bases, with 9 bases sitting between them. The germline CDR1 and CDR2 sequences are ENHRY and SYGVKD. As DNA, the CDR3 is TGTGCCATCACTAGAGGGGATGAGCAGTTCTTC. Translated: CAITRGDEQFF.

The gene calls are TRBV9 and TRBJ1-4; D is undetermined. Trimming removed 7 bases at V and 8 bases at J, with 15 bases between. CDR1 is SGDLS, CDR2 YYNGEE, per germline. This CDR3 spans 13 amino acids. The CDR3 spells CASGSRTGEKLFF. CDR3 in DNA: TGTGCCAGCGGGTCCCGCACGGGGGAAAAACTGTTTTTT.

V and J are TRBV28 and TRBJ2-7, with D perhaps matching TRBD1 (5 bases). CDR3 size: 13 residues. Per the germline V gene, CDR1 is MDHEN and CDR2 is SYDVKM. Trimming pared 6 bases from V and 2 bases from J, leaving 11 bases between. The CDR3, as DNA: TGTGCCAGCAGGCCCTGGGGCACCTACGAGCAGTACTTC. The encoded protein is CASRPWGTYEQYF.

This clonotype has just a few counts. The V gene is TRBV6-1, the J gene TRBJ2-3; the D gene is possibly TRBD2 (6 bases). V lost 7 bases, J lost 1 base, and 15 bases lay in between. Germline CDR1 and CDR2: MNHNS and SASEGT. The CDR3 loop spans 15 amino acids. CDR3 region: CASTSLAEGTDTQYF. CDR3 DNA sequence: TGTGCCAGCACATCGTTAGCGGAGGGCACAGATACGCAGTATTTT.

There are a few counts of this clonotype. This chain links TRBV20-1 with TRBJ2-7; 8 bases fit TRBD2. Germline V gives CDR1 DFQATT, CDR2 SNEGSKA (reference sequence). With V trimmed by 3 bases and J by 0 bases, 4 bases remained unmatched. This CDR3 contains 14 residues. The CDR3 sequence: CSASPGTSSYEQYF. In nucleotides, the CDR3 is TGCAGTGCTAGCCCCGGGACTAGCTCCTACGAGCAGTACTTC.

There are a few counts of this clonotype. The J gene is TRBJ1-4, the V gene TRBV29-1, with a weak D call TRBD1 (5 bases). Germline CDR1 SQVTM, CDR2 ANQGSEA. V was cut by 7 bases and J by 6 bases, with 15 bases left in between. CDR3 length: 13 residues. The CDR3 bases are TGCAGCGCCGACATCGGGGACCATGAAAAACTGTTTTTT. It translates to CSADIGDHEKLFF.

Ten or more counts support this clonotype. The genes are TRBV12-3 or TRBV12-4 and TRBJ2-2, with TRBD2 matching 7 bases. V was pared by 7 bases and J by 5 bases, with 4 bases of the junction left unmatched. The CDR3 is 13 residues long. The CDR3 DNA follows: TGTGCCAGCATTTGGGGGGGGACCGGGGAGCTGTTTTTT. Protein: CASIWGGTGELFF.

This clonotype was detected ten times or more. The CDR3 DNA reads as TGTGCCAGCAGTTTCTCTGGGACAAAAGAGACCCAGTACTTC. Translating gives CASSFSGTKETQYF. The rearrangement links TRBV27 to TRBJ2-5, with D perhaps matching TRBD1 (6 bases). Germline V gene lookup returns CDR1 MNHEY and CDR2 SMNVEV (reference sequence). The CDR3 has 14 residues. V lost 3 bases and J 3 bases, leaving 11 bases between the germline ends.

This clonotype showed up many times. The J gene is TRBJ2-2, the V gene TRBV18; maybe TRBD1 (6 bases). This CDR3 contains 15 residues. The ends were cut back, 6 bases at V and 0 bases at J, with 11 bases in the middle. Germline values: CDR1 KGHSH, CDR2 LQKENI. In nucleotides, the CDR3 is TGTGCCAGCTCGGCCGGGACACCGAACACCGGGGAGCTGTTTTTT. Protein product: CASSAGTPNTGELFF.

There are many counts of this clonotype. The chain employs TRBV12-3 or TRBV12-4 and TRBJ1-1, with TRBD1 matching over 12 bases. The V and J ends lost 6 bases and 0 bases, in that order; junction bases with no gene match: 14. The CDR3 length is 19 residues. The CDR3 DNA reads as TGTGCCAGCAGCGGCCTGGGACAGGGGGCCCGGATCATGAACACTGAAGCTTTCTTT. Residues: CASSGLGQGARIMNTEAFF.

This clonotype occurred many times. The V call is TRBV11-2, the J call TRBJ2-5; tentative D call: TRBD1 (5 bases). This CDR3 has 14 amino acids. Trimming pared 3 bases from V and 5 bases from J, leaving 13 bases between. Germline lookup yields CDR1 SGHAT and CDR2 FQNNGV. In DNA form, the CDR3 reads TGTGCCAGCAGCTTCCAGGGCGGCGTGGAGACCCAGTACTTC. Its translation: CASSFQGGVETQYF.

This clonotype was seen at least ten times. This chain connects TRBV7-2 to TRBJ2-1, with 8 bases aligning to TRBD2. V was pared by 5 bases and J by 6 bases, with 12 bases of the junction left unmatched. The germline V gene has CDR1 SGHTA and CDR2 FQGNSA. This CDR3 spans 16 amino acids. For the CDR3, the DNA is TGTGCCAGCAGCATAACCGGGACTAGAAGGAGCAATGAGCAGTTCTTC. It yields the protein CASSITGTRRSNEQFF.

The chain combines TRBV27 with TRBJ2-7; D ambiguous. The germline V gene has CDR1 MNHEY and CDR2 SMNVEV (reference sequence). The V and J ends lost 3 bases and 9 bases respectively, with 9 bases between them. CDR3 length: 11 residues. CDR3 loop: CASSFLRGQYF. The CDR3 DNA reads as TGTGCCAGCAGTTTCTTACGTGGGCAGTACTTC.

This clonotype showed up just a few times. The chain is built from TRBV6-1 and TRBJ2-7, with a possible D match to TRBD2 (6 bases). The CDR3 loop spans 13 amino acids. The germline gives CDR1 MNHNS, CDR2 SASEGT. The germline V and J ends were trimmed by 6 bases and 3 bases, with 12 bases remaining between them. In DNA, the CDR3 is TGTGCCAGCAGACCGGGACTGGACTACGAGCAGTACTTC. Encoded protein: CASRPGLDYEQYF.

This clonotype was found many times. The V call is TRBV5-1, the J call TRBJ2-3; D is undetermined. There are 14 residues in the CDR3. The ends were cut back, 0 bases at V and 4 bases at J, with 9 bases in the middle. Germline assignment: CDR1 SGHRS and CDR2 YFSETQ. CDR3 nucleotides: TGCGCCAGCAGCTTGGAACAGCTGGCAGATACGCAGTATTTT. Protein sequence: CASSLEQLADTQYF.

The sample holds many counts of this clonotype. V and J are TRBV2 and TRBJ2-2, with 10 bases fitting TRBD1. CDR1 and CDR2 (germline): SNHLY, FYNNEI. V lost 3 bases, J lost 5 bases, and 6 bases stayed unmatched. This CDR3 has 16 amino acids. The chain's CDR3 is CASSEGTGEITGELFF. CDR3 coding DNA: TGTGCCAGCAGTGAGGGGACAGGGGAGATAACCGGGGAGCTGTTTTTT.

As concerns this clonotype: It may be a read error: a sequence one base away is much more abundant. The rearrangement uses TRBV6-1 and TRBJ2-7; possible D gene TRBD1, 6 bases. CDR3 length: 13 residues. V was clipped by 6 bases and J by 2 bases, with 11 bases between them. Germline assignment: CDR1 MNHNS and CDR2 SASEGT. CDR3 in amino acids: CASRGTIPYEQYF. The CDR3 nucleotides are TGTGCCAGCAGGGGGACAATCCCCTACGAGCAGTACTTC.